This is a list of T cell receptor beta chains from one sample in a study of human versus mouse CDR3 diversity and MHC coevolution. Clones were read by immunoSEQ multiplex PCR, and TCRdb kept only the in-frame ones, dropping some. The top ten clones hold 18% of a sample with around 59,000 clones, roughly 93% of them seen once. Sequenced sample: naive CD4+ T cells from blood. The source is a person between 55 and 70 years old in good health. CDR3s include the opening cysteine and the closing phenylalanine or tryptophan. Each record gives: D gene, clone size, J gene, V gene, CDR3 protein, CDR3 DNA. A D gene is named only where the DNA matches it firmly. Only part of the rows carry a size: once, few, many, or a class if the clone is expanded.

>TRBD2|-|TRBJ2-7|TRBV19
CASSIAAGAPGEQYF
TGTGCCAGTAGTATAGCGGCGGGAGCCCCGGGGGAGCAGTACTTC
>TRBD2|-|TRBJ2-3|TRBV6-5
CASSSWTSGLQATQYF
TGTGCCAGCAGTTCCTGGACTAGCGGGCTCCAGGCTACGCAGTATTTT
>-|-|TRBJ1-1|TRBV13
CASSTNRVTEAFF
TGTGCCAGCAGCACCAACAGGGTCACTGAAGCTTTCTTT
>-|-|TRBJ2-3|TRBV19
CASRRADTQYF
TGTGCCAGTAGGCGGGCAGATACGCAGTATTTT
>-|once|TRBJ2-1|TRBV4-1
CASSQDRGSNEQFF
TGCGCCAGCAGCCAAGATAGGGGGTCCAATGAGCAGTTCTTC
>-|-|TRBJ2-2|TRBV7-9
CASLGGDTGELFF
TGTGCCAGTCTTGGGGGCGACACCGGGGAGCTGTTTTTT
>TRBD1|-|TRBJ1-1|TRBV5-1
CASSQDRARGTEAFF
TGCGCCAGCAGCCAGGACAGGGCCCGGGGGACTGAAGCTTTCTTT
>-|-|TRBJ1-1|TRBV20-1
CSAYGGTEAFF
TGCAGCGCGTACGGGGGCACTGAAGCTTTCTTT
>-|-|TRBJ2-5|TRBV5-4
CASSLVQGETQYF
TGTGCCAGCAGCTTGGTTCAGGGCGAGACCCAGTACTTC
>TRBD1|once|TRBJ2-7|TRBV30
CAWDRDRGENEQYF
TGTGCCTGGGACCGGGACAGGGGGGAGAACGAGCAGTACTTC
>-|-|TRBJ1-4|TRBV6-5
CASMPGGLNEKLFF
TGTGCCAGCATGCCGGGAGGCCTTAATGAAAAACTGTTTTTT
>TRBD2|-|TRBJ2-7|TRBV11-2
CASSQSGRAYEQYF
TGTGCCAGCAGCCAAAGCGGGAGGGCCTACGAGCAGTACTTC
>-|-|TRBJ1-5|TRBV5-4
CASSLGGGNQPQHF
TGTGCCAGCAGCTTGGGGGGAGGCAATCAGCCCCAGCATTTT
>-|-|TRBJ1-5|TRBV4-2
CASSQDAQGNQPQHF
TGTGCCAGCAGCCAAGATGCCCAGGGTAATCAGCCCCAGCATTTT
>TRBD2|-|TRBJ2-2|TRBV27
CASSLAGGPSAGELFF
TGTGCCAGCAGCCTAGCGGGAGGGCCGTCCGCCGGGGAGCTGTTTTTT
>TRBD2|-|TRBJ2-3|TRBV10-2
CASSPGLAGLSDTQYF
TGCGCCAGCAGCCCGGGACTAGCGGGATTGTCAGATACGCAGTATTTT
>TRBD2|few|TRBJ2-7|TRBV7-8
CASSLDTITSGPTYEQYF
TGTGCCAGCAGCTTAGACACAATAACTAGCGGGCCCACATACGAGCAGTACTTC
>TRBD1|-|TRBJ1-5|TRBV25-1
CASSETGGGQPQHF
TGTGCCAGCAGCGAGACAGGGGGCGGTCAGCCCCAGCATTTT
>TRBD2|-|TRBJ2-3|TRBV12-5
CASGRGLAGEADTQYF
TGTGCTAGTGGCCGGGGGCTAGCGGGAGAGGCAGATACGCAGTATTTT
>-|few|TRBJ1-1|TRBV18
CASSPSGTEAFF
TGTGCCAGCTCACCCAGTGGCACTGAAGCTTTCTTT
>TRBD1|-|TRBJ2-2|TRBV11-3
CASSLDTGQGRGTGELFF
TGTGCCAGCAGCTTAGATACGGGACAGGGCCGGGGCACCGGGGAGCTGTTTTTT
>-|-|TRBJ2-1|TRBV30
CAWSLGGPQFF
TGTGCCTGGAGTCTAGGAGGGCCCCAGTTCTTC
>TRBD1|once|TRBJ1-3|TRBV18
CASSEQTGGLAGNTIYF
TGTGCCAGCTCAGAACAAACAGGGGGCCTGGCTGGAAACACCATATATTTT
>TRBD2|-|TRBJ2-1|TRBV6-1
CASSASGTNEQFF
TGTGCCAGCAGTGCCAGCGGGACCAATGAGCAGTTCTTC
>TRBD2|-|TRBJ2-4|TRBV5-1
CASSSGLAGRWGNIQYF
TGCGCCAGCAGCTCGGGACTAGCGGGAAGGTGGGGAAACATTCAGTACTTC
>TRBD1|once|TRBJ1-5|TRBV2
CASSSGQGYQPQHF
TGTGCCAGCAGTTCCGGACAGGGGTATCAGCCCCAGCATTTT
>TRBD2|-|TRBJ2-3|TRBV6-5
CASSYSHVSGSKYF
TGTGCCAGCAGTTACTCCCATGTTAGCGGGAGTAAGTATTTT
>TRBD1|-|TRBJ1-5|TRBV19
CASTYRQGLYSNQPQHF
TGTGCCAGTACCTATCGACAGGGCCTTTATAGCAATCAGCCCCAGCATTTT
>TRBD2|-|TRBJ2-3|TRBV9
CASSVGALATSSDTQYF
TGTGCCAGCAGCGTAGGTGCACTAGCGACCTCCTCAGATACGCAGTATTTT
>-|once|TRBJ2-1|TRBV7-2
CASSVYRDKFF
TGTGCCAGCAGCGTATACAGGGATAAGTTCTTC
>-|-|TRBJ1-1|TRBV6-6
CASGPLGDTEAFF
TGTGCCAGCGGACCCTTAGGGGACACTGAAGCTTTCTTT
>-|-|TRBJ2-7|TRBV5-4
CASSLAGVSYEQYF
TGTGCCAGCAGCTTGGCCGGAGTCTCCTACGAGCAGTACTTC
>-|-|TRBJ1-1|TRBV5-1
CASSARPRGSNTEAFF
TGCGCCAGCAGCGCTCGGCCCAGAGGCTCTAACACTGAAGCTTTCTTT
>TRBD2|-|TRBJ2-7|TRBV6-5
CASSYSVAAGIYEQYF
TGTGCCAGCAGTTATAGCGTAGCAGCGGGGATTTACGAGCAGTACTTC
>TRBD1|-|TRBJ1-1|TRBV5-4
CASSPPGQMNTEAFF
TGTGCCAGCAGCCCACCGGGACAGATGAACACTGAAGCTTTCTTT
>TRBD1|-|TRBJ2-5|TRBV27
CASRGTVQETQYF
TGTGCCAGCAGAGGGACAGTCCAAGAGACCCAGTACTTC
>-|-|TRBJ2-2|TRBV5-4
CASSLDPAGELFF
TGTGCCAGCAGCTTGGATCCGGCCGGGGAGCTGTTTTTT
>TRBD1|-|TRBJ1-3|TRBV30
CAWSAPGQGRNTIYF
TGTGCCTGGAGTGCCCCGGGACAGGGGAGAAACACCATATATTTT
>TRBD1|-|TRBJ2-6|TRBV27
CASTRGIRDTSGANVLTF
TGTGCCAGCACCAGGGGGATCAGGGATACCTCTGGGGCCAACGTCCTGACTTTC
>-|-|TRBJ2-5|TRBV7-6
CASTPSRANQETQYF
TGTGCCAGCACCCCTTCGAGGGCAAATCAAGAGACCCAGTACTTC
>-|-|TRBJ1-3|TRBV5-4
CASSFDGAAGNTIYF
TGTGCCAGCAGCTTCGATGGGGCAGCCGGAAACACCATATATTTT
>TRBD1|-|TRBJ2-7|TRBV5-1
CASSLEGQGPNEQYF
TGCGCCAGCAGCTTGGAGGGACAGGGCCCCAACGAGCAGTACTTC
>-|-|TRBJ2-5|TRBV5-1
CASSWTTQETQYF
TGCGCCAGCAGCTGGACAACCCAAGAGACCCAGTACTTC
>-|-|TRBJ1-2|TRBV5-6
CASTYLGLGYTF
TGTGCCAGCACCTACCTCGGTCTCGGCTACACCTTC
>-|-|TRBJ2-1|TRBV13
CASSTNRGLEANEQFF
TGTGCCAGCAGCACCAATAGAGGACTGGAGGCCAATGAGCAGTTCTTC
>-|-|TRBJ1-4|TRBV19
CASSTPGTNEKLFF
TGTGCCAGTAGTACGCCGGGAACTAATGAAAAACTGTTTTTT
>-|-|TRBJ2-5|TRBV2
CASRPGLASETQYF
TGTGCCAGCCGGCCGGGACTCGCCTCTGAGACCCAGTACTTC
>-|-|TRBJ2-3|TRBV7-3
CASSQDYSDTQYF
TGTGCCAGCAGCCAGGACTATTCAGATACGCAGTATTTT